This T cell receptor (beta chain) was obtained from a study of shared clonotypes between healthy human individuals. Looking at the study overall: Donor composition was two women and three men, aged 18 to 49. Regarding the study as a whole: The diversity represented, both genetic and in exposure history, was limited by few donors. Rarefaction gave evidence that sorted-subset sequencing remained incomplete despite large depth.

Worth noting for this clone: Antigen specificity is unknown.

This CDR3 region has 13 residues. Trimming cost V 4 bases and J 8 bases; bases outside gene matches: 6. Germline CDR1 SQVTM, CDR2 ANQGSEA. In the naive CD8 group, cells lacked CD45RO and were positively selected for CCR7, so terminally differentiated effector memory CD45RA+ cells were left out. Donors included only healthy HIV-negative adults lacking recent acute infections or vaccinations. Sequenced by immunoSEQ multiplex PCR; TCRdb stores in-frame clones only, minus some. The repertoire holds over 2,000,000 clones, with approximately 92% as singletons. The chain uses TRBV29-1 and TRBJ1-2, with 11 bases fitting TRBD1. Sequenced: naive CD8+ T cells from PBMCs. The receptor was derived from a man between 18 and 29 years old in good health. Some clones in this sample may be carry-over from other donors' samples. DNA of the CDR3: TGCAGCGTTGGGACAGGGGGCCTGAGAGGCTACACCTTC. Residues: CSVGTGGLRGYTF.